This is a list of T cell receptor beta chains from one sample in a study of T-cell reconstitution after alpha-beta-depleted transplantation in children. MiXCR, applied by TCRdb to the PCR reads, yields one record per CDR3 protein. The sample records 200,000 or so distinct CDR3 sequences, 5% to 7.5% being singletons. The specimen was PBMCs, collected before TCRalphabeta/CD19-depleted stem cell transplant. Receptor source: a girl in the first two years of life with combined immunodeficiency, due to receive a stem cell transplant. Both conserved end residues are part of each CDR3. D genes are given only for firm matches. Clone size is stated in some rows and not others, as once, few, many or a class when expanded.

v_call,d_call,j_call,clone_size,cdr3_aa,cdr3_nt
TRBV9,NA,TRBJ2-7,many,CASSVFGGPGYEQYF,TGTGCCAGCAGCGTATTTGGGGGGCCGGGCTACGAGCAGTACTTC
TRBV28,NA,TRBJ2-1,many,CASRLQTEQFF,TGTGCCAGCAGGCTTCAGACTGAGCAGTTCTTC
TRBV12-3/TRBV12-4,NA,TRBJ2-5,many,CASSPLRLETQYF,TGTGCCAGCAGTCCCCTGAGATTAGAGACCCAGTACTTC
TRBV20-1,NA,TRBJ2-5,many,CSARVSWTDQETQYF,TGCAGTGCTAGAGTATCTTGGACGGACCAAGAGACCCAGTACTTC
TRBV7-9,NA,TRBJ2-3,many,CASSRGTDTQYF,TGTGCCAGCAGTCGGGGCACAGATACGCAGTATTTT
TRBV4-3,NA,TRBJ1-2,many,CASSQSTSSGYTF,TGCGCCAGCAGCCAATCGACATCTTCTGGCTACACCTTC
TRBV10-3,TRBD1,TRBJ1-1,many,CAISTTGGWTEAFF,TGTGCCATCAGTACCACAGGGGGCTGGACTGAAGCTTTCTTT
TRBV6-5,NA,TRBJ1-6,many,CASSYVTEDSPLHF,TGTGCCAGCAGTTATGTGACAGAAGATTCACCCCTCCACTTT
TRBV9,TRBD2,TRBJ2-5,many,CASSPRGGPFETQYF,TGTGCCAGCAGCCCTCGGGGGGGGCCGTTTGAGACCCAGTACTTC
TRBV11-2,NA,TRBJ2-3,many,CASSSLTADTQYF,TGTGCCAGCAGCTCCCTGACGGCAGATACGCAGTATTTT
TRBV5-1,NA,TRBJ2-5,many,CASSFPVGLSENKETQYF,TGCGCCAGCAGCTTCCCGGTCGGATTATCGGAGAACAAAGAGACCCAGTACTTC
TRBV7-2,NA,TRBJ2-1,few,CASEKDSLLSSYNEQFF,TGTGCCAGCGAAAAGGACTCACTTTTGTCCTCCTACAATGAGCAGTTCTTC
TRBV29-1,TRBD1,TRBJ2-4,many,CSVESRGRLKNIQYF,TGCAGCGTTGAAAGCAGGGGGCGACTCAAAAACATTCAGTACTTC
TRBV29-1,TRBD1,TRBJ2-7,many,CSVLTGSSYEQYF,TGCAGCGTTTTGACAGGGTCTTCCTACGAGCAGTACTTC
TRBV7-2,TRBD1,TRBJ2-1,many,CASSLVGQGPYNEQFF,TGTGCCAGCAGCTTAGTTGGACAGGGCCCCTACAATGAGCAGTTCTTC
TRBV11-2,NA,TRBJ1-2,many,CASSFTDDGRGYTF,TGTGCCAGCAGCTTTACAGACGATGGACGAGGCTACACCTTC
TRBV12-3/TRBV12-4,NA,TRBJ1-2,few,CASTSGGGYTF,TGTGCCAGCACCTCGGGGGGGGGCTACACCTTC
TRBV25-1,NA,TRBJ2-1,many,CASSPTHDEQFF,TGTGCCAGCAGTCCCACCCACGATGAGCAGTTCTTC
TRBV6-2/TRBV6-3,NA,TRBJ1-5,NA,CASSYGEDQPQHF,TGTGCCAGCAGTTATGGGGAAGATCAGCCCCAGCATTTT
TRBV5-1,NA,TRBJ2-7,few,CASSLGDSHYEQYF,TGCGCCAGCAGCTTAGGAGACTCCCACTACGAGCAGTACTTC
TRBV5-1,NA,TRBJ2-6,many,CASSLFPAGANVLTF,TGCGCCAGCAGCTTGTTCCCAGCTGGGGCCAACGTCCTGACTTTC
TRBV6-1,NA,TRBJ1-1,NA,CASTGQGQGNTEAFF,TGTGCCAGCACGGGGCAGGGCCAAGGTAACACTGAAGCTTTCTTT
TRBV28,NA,TRBJ1-5,many,CASSPGSSNQPQHF,TGTGCCAGCAGCCCAGGGAGTAGCAATCAGCCCCAGCATTTT
TRBV28,TRBD1,TRBJ2-7,many,CASSFYLLRDRGPHEQYF,TGTGCCAGCAGTTTCTATCTCTTGAGAGACAGGGGGCCCCACGAGCAGTACTTC
TRBV5-1,NA,TRBJ2-1,many,CASSLDAVPTYNEQFF,TGCGCCAGCAGCTTGGATGCGGTCCCCACCTACAATGAGCAGTTCTTC
TRBV14,NA,TRBJ1-2,many,CASSQGRNYGYTF,TGTGCCAGCAGCCAGGGACGGAATTATGGCTACACCTTC
TRBV9,NA,TRBJ2-7,many,CASSVGGGWQGFYEQYF,TGTGCCAGCAGCGTAGGAGGAGGATGGCAGGGATTCTACGAGCAGTACTTC
TRBV6-1,NA,TRBJ2-2,few,CAHGRGGAVGELFF,TGTGCCCACGGCAGGGGGGGGGCTGTCGGGGAGCTGTTTTTT
TRBV5-1,NA,TRBJ2-7,many,CASSHPLEDEQYF,TGCGCCAGCAGTCACCCCCTTGAAGACGAGCAGTACTTC
TRBV12-3/TRBV12-4,NA,TRBJ1-6,many,CASSLESGNYNSPLHF,TGTGCCAGCAGTTTAGAGTCCGGTAACTATAATTCACCCCTCCACTTT
TRBV7-9,NA,TRBJ1-2,many,CASSYTGTSNYGYTF,TGTGCCAGCAGCTATACCGGGACTTCAAACTATGGCTACACCTTC
TRBV20-1,NA,TRBJ1-2,many,CSARDTTNYGYTF,TGCAGTGCTAGAGATACCACTAACTATGGCTACACCTTC
TRBV29-1,TRBD1,TRBJ1-1,NA,CSVGTGGAGETEAFF,TGCAGCGTTGGGACAGGGGGCGCGGGGGAGACTGAAGCTTTCTTT
TRBV4-2,TRBD1,TRBJ2-7,NA,CASSQEWGTGSAYEQYF,TGTGCCAGCAGCCAAGAGTGGGGGACAGGTTCGGCCTACGAGCAGTACTTC
TRBV29-1,NA,TRBJ2-7,many,CSVEDQASSPYEQYF,TGCAGCGTTGAAGATCAGGCTAGCAGTCCCTACGAGCAGTACTTC
TRBV20-1,NA,TRBJ2-7,many,CSAVRASLYEQYF,TGCAGTGCTGTCCGGGCCAGCCTCTACGAGCAGTACTTC
TRBV7-8,NA,TRBJ2-3,many,CASSQASLQLTDTQYF,TGTGCCAGCAGCCAAGCCTCATTACAATTAACAGATACGCAGTATTTT
TRBV20-1,NA,TRBJ2-2,NA,CSAEAGRRGGELFF,TGCAGTGCGGAGGCGGGGAGGCGGGGCGGGGAGCTGTTTTTT
TRBV2,TRBD2,TRBJ2-5,many,CASIKSGGTPFQETQYF,TGTGCCAGCATCAAGAGCGGGGGAACACCATTCCAAGAGACCCAGTACTTC
TRBV4-3,NA,TRBJ2-1,many,CASSQEIAIGLYEQFF,TGCGCCAGCAGCCAAGAAATAGCGATCGGTCTCTATGAGCAGTTCTTC
TRBV28,TRBD2,TRBJ2-7,many,CASRDLTSGTYPSYEQYF,TGTGCCAGCAGAGATCTGACTAGCGGGACCTATCCTTCCTACGAGCAGTACTTC
TRBV7-2,NA,TRBJ2-5,many,CASSRSTSQETQYF,TGTGCCAGCAGCCGATCGACTAGCCAAGAGACCCAGTACTTC
TRBV28,TRBD2,TRBJ2-2,NA,CASSLFLAGAGELFF,TGTGCCAGCAGTTTATTCCTAGCGGGAGCCGGGGAGCTGTTTTTT
TRBV6-2/TRBV6-3,NA,TRBJ2-6,few,CASTKGEKGFPSTGANVLTF,TGTGCCAGCACCAAGGGGGAGAAGGGATTTCCCTCTACTGGGGCCAACGTCCTGACTTTC
TRBV28,NA,TRBJ1-1,many,CASSQKLNTEAFF,TGTGCCAGCAGTCAGAAACTAAACACTGAAGCTTTCTTT
TRBV5-6,NA,TRBJ1-6,NA,CASSLRAWNSPLHF,TGTGCCAGCAGCTTAAGAGCCTGGAATTCACCCCTCCACTTT
TRBV7-2,NA,TRBJ1-1,many,CASSLGFPVPSDTEAFF,TGTGCCAGCAGCTTAGGCTTTCCAGTCCCAAGCGACACTGAAGCTTTCTTT
TRBV15,NA,TRBJ2-5,NA,CATSPRGGAGETQYF,TGTGCCACCAGCCCACGTGGGGGTGCGGGGGAGACCCAGTACTTC
TRBV29-1,NA,TRBJ2-7,many,CSVPSFHEQYF,TGCAGCGTGCCCAGTTTCCACGAGCAGTACTTC
TRBV4-3,NA,TRBJ2-3,few,CASSSSGFGADTQYF,TGCGCCAGCAGCTCGTCTGGCTTTGGGGCAGATACGCAGTATTTT